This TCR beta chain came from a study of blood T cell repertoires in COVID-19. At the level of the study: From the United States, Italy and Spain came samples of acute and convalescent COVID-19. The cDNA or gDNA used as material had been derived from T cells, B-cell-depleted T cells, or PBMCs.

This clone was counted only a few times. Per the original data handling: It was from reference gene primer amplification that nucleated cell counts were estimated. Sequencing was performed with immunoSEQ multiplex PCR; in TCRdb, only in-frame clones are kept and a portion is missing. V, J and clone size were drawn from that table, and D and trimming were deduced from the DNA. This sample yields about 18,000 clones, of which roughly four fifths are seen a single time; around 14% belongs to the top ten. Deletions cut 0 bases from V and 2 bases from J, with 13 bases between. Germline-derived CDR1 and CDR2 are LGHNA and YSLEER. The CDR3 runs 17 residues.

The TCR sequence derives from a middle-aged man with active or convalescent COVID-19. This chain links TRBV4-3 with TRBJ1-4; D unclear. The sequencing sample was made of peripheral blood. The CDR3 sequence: CASSQDHSAGTNEKLFF. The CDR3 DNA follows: TGCGCCAGCAGCCAAGATCATTCTGCGGGGACTAATGAAAAACTGTTTTTT.